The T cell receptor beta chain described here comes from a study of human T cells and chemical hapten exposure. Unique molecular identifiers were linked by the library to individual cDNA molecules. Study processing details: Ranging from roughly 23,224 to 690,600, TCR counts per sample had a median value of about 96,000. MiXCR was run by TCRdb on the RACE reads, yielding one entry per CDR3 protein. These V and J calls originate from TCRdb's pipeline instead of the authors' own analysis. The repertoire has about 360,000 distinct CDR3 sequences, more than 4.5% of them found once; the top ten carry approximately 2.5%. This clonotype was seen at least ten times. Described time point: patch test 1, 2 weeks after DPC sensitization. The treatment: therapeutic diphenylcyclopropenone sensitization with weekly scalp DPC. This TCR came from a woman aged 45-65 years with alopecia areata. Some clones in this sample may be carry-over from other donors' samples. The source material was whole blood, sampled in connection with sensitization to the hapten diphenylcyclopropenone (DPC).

Here the CDR3 DNA reads TGCGCCAGCAGCTTGGTAGGGGGCGAGACCCAGTACTTC. Translation gives CASSLVGGETQYF. This chain connects TRBV5-1 to TRBJ2-5; 7 bases match TRBD1. There are 13 residues in the CDR3. J gave up 5 bases and V 0 bases, and 1 base lay outside the gene matches. The germline gives CDR1 SGHRS, CDR2 YFSETQ.